These 24 T cell receptor beta chains were sequenced from one sample in a study of OX40 agonist ivuxolimab in advanced cancers. Data came from immunoSEQ multiplex PCR; TCRdb stores just in-frame clones and leaves some out. The repertoire has tens of thousands of clones, approximately 84% of them found once; the top ten carry around 10%. The sequencing here drew on CD4+ or CD8+ T cells sorted from blood, taken in a trial of the OX40 agonist ivuxolimab. These TCRs come from an adult with an advanced solid tumor such as melanoma, head and neck, liver or kidney cancer.

The chain couples TRBV11-2 to TRBJ1-1, with no clear D. In germline, CDR1 is SGHAT, CDR2 FQNNGV. The V end lost 2 bases, the J end lost 4 bases, and 20 bases lay between the germline ends. The CDR3 contains 17 residues. CDR3 in amino acids: CASSLSPSPATVTEAFF. The CDR3 region has the DNA TGTGCCAGCAGCTTATCCCCCTCTCCAGCGACCGTCACTGAAGCTTTCTTT.

This rearrangement joins TRBV6-5 to TRBJ1-1; D possibly corresponds to TRBD1 (5 bases). The CDR3 spans 15 residues. Trimming left V 5 bases short and J 3 bases short, with 16 bases between. From germline, CDR1 is MNHEY and CDR2 SVGAGI. The DNA for the CDR3 is TGTGCCAGCAGTCCCGGCGGGGCCGGGGACACTGAAGCTTTCTTT. As protein: CASSPGGAGDTEAFF.

The rearrangement links TRBV5-1 to TRBJ2-3; 15 positions match TRBD2. V trimming: 3 bases; J trimming: 1 base; junction bases outside the gene matches: 9. CDR3 length equals 19 residues. CDR1 and CDR2 (germline): SGHRS, YFSETQ. The CDR3 DNA is TGCGCCAGCAGCTGGCAGGGACTAGCGGGGGGATTTGGCACAGATACGCAGTATTTT. It codes for CASSWQGLAGGFGTDTQYF.

This rearrangement joins TRBV2 to TRBJ1-2; possible D gene TRBD1, 6 bases. The germline V gene has CDR1 SNHLY and CDR2 FYNNEI. The CDR3 runs 12 residues. V lost 9 bases to trimming and J lost 8 bases, with 16 bases between them. CDR3 in DNA: TGTGCCAGTCTCTGGGGGGGGACAGGCTACACCTTC. Its protein is CASLWGGTGYTF.

V is TRBV4-1 and J is TRBJ2-1; 10 bases are a match to TRBD2. This CDR3 comprises 17 residues. Germline assignment: CDR1 MGHRA and CDR2 YSYEKL. Trimming at V came to 1 base and at J to 8 bases, leaving 11 bases not matched to a gene. The CDR3, as DNA: TGCGCCAGCAGCCAAGTAGGAAGCGGGAGGGACGGCGATGAGCAGTTCTTC. It translates to CASSQVGSGRDGDEQFF.

CDR3 protein: CASSIRREPQETQYF. The CDR3 DNA is TGTGCCAGTAGTATCCGTAGGGAGCCCCAAGAGACCCAGTACTTC. V and J are TRBV19 and TRBJ2-5, with TRBD2 as a possible D gene (5 bases). Trimming removed 3 bases at V and 1 base at J, with 12 bases between. The germline CDR1 and CDR2 sequences are LNHDA and SQIVND (reference sequence). The CDR3 runs 15 residues. The variable domain in full, with the rest retrieved from reference TRBV19 and TRBJ2-5, is DGGITQSPKYLFRKEGQNVTLSCEQNLNHDAMYWYRQDPGQGLRLIYYSQIVNDFQKGDIAEGYSVSREKKESFPLTVTSAQKNPTAFYLCASSIRREPQETQYFGPGTRLLVL.

The chain links TRBV6-5 to TRBJ2-2; perhaps TRBD2 as D (6 bases). The CDR3 consists of 14 residues. V lost 10 bases, J lost 4 bases, and 16 bases lay in between. CDR1 and CDR2 (germline): MNHEY, SVGAGI. The CDR3 loop reads CATQWGVSTGELFF. CDR3 nucleotide sequence: TGTGCCACACAGTGGGGGGTGAGCACCGGGGAGCTGTTTTTT.

V usage is TRBV20-1 and J usage is TRBJ2-7, with D maybe TRBD1 (6 bases). Looked up from germline, CDR1 is DFQATT and CDR2 is SNEGSKA (reference sequence). This CDR3 is built from 11 residues. Deletions cut 7 bases from V and 4 bases from J, with 11 bases between. CDR3 region: CSGTENYEQYF. The CDR3 bases are TGCAGTGGGACAGAGAATTACGAGCAGTACTTC.

CDR3 DNA: TGTGCCAGCAGCTTAGTGGGGGGGGCCAATTACGAGCAGTACTTC. Its translation: CASSLVGGANYEQYF. V usage is TRBV7-2 and J usage is TRBJ2-7, with TRBD2 as a possible D gene (7 bases). The CDR3 contains 15 residues. The germline gives CDR1 SGHTA, CDR2 FQGNSA. V was clipped by 1 base and J by 4 bases, with 14 bases between them.

The V and J genes are TRBV7-2 and TRBJ1-2; D remains ambiguous. Looked up from germline, CDR1 is SGHTA and CDR2 is FQGNSA. The CDR3 sequence is 11 residues long. V gave up 5 bases and J gave up 8 bases, with 9 bases separating them. CDR3 in amino acids: CASSRSEGYTF. Here the CDR3 DNA reads TGTGCCAGCAGCCGATCTGAGGGCTACACCTTC. The full variable domain, completed using reference TRBV7-2 and TRBJ1-2, is GAGVSQSPSNKVTEKGKDVELRCDPISGHTALYWYRQSLGQGLEFLIYFQGNSAPDKSGLPSDRFSAERTGGSVSTLTIQRTQQEDSAVYLCASSRSEGYTFGSGTRLTVV.

This clone has more than one count but fewer than ten. The chain is built from TRBV5-4 and TRBJ2-1, with TRBD2 matching over 15 bases. CDR3 size: 17 residues. Germline lookup yields CDR1 SGHNT and CDR2 YYREEE (reference sequence). The junction had 2 bases not matched to a gene; V was cut back by 3 bases and J by 1 base. The CDR3 region is CASSSGLAGGSYNEQFF. CDR3 nucleotides: TGTGCCAGCAGCTCGGGACTAGCGGGAGGTTCCTACAATGAGCAGTTCTTC.

The rearrangement joins TRBV28 to TRBJ2-5, with 7 bases aligning to TRBD2. Per the germline V gene, CDR1 is MDHEN and CDR2 is SYDVKM. The CDR3 runs to 14 residues. J gave up 7 bases and V 2 bases, and 7 bases lay outside the gene matches. CDR3 residues: CASSLLAGEGTQYF. The CDR3 DNA sequence: TGTGCCAGCAGTTTACTGGCGGGAGAGGGGACCCAGTACTTC.

The rearrangement joins TRBV30 to TRBJ2-6, with 13 bases that match TRBD2. The germline V gene encodes CDR1 GTSNPN and CDR2 SVGIG (reference sequence). With 5 bases clipped from V and 2 bases from J, the junction kept 3 bases outside the gene matches. CDR3 size: 16 residues. The chain's CDR3 is CAWGGLAGTGANVLTF. The CDR3 nucleotides read TGTGCCTGGGGGGGACTAGCGGGAACTGGGGCCAACGTCCTGACTTTC.

This clone was counted a single time. As DNA, the CDR3 is TGTGCCAGCAGTTTGGCCGTGAACACTGAAGCTTTCTTT. Protein sequence: CASSLAVNTEAFF. The chain carries TRBV28 and TRBJ1-1; D is unresolved. CDR3 length: 13 amino acids. V was trimmed by 3 bases and J by 0 bases, leaving 5 bases between them. CDR1 and CDR2 from the germline V gene are MDHEN and SYDVKM.

The chain is built from TRBV27 and TRBJ2-7; D perhaps matches TRBD1 (7 bases). The germline V and J ends were trimmed by 5 bases and 0 bases, with 17 bases remaining between them. Germline CDR1 reads MNHEY; CDR2 reads SMNVEV (reference sequence). This CDR3 has 16 amino acids. CDR3 nucleotides: TGTGCCAGCAGTGTCGACAGGGACTCAATCTCCTACGAGCAGTACTTC. It is translated as CASSVDRDSISYEQYF.

V usage is TRBV6-5 and J usage is TRBJ2-5, with D possibly matching TRBD1 (5 bases). Germline values: CDR1 MNHEY, CDR2 SVGAGI. The length of the CDR3 is 14 residues. Trimming removed 0 bases at V and 4 bases at J, with 9 bases between. The CDR3 DNA sequence: TGTGCCAGCAGTTACTCTGACAGAACAGAGACCCAGTACTTC. Translating it yields CASSYSDRTETQYF.

J is TRBJ1-2 and V is TRBV6-4; no definite D call. The germline V and J ends were trimmed by 2 bases and 3 bases, with 4 bases remaining between them. This CDR3 is 12 amino acids long. Germline assignment: CDR1 MRHNA and CDR2 SNTAGT. Here the CDR3 reads CASSDTHYGYTF. The CDR3 DNA is TGTGCCAGCAGTGACACTCACTATGGCTACACCTTC.

The V and J genes are TRBV6-5 and TRBJ2-5, with 7 bases aligning to TRBD2. The junction had 6 bases not matched to a gene; V was cut back by 3 bases and J by 2 bases. The CDR3 totals 15 residues. Germline V CDR1 and CDR2: MNHEY, SVGAGI. CDR3 loop: CASSYGASGQETQYF. In DNA, the CDR3 is TGTGCCAGCAGTTATGGGGCTAGCGGTCAAGAGACCCAGTACTTC.

The rearrangement uses TRBV11-3 and TRBJ1-1; 7 nucleotides match TRBD1. Germline V lookup: CDR1 SGHNT, CDR2 YENEEA. With V trimmed by 5 bases and J by 1 base, 7 bases remained unmatched. The CDR3 runs to 15 residues. CDR3 sequence: CASSLGTAQNTEAFF. The CDR3 DNA reads as TGTGCCAGCAGCCTCGGGACAGCGCAGAACACTGAAGCTTTCTTT.

The rearrangement links TRBV29-1 to TRBJ1-2; D gene unclear. CDR3 length: 14 residues. The germline V and J ends were trimmed by 6 bases and 1 base, with 15 bases remaining between them. Germline CDR1 and CDR2: SQVTM and ANQGSEA. The CDR3 DNA reads as TGCAGCGTAGAGTACCCGAACCTTAACTATGGCTACACCTTC. Protein product: CSVEYPNLNYGYTF.

V gene TRBV5-1 combines with J gene TRBJ1-5; TRBD1 might be the D (6 bases). V gave up 4 bases and J gave up 7 bases, with 18 bases separating them. The CDR3 is 15 residues long. Looked up from germline, CDR1 is SGHRS and CDR2 is YFSETQ. CDR3 nucleotides: TGCGCCAGCAGCGCCACAGGGATTTTGGGGCAGCCCCAGCATTTT. Amino acids: CASSATGILGQPQHF.

This sequence joins TRBV5-1 and TRBJ1-3; TRBD1 might be the D (5 bases). Germline V lookup: CDR1 SGHRS, CDR2 YFSETQ. Trimming pared 4 bases from V and 0 bases from J, leaving 14 bases between. The CDR3 covers 16 residues. CDR3 in amino acids: CASSPRTSSSGNTIYF. CDR3 sequence (DNA): TGCGCCAGCAGCCCCAGGACATCGAGCTCTGGAAACACCATATATTTT.

This clone was seen a few times. The chain links TRBV15 to TRBJ1-2; D unclear. This CDR3 has 12 residues. V shed 5 bases and J shed 4 bases, with 8 bases lying between them. CDR1 is LNHNV, CDR2 YYDKDF, per germline (reference sequence). CDR3 sequence (DNA): TGTGCCACCAGCGGCAGGACCTATGGCTACACCTTC. Amino acid sequence: CATSGRTYGYTF.

In its sample, this clone was seen a few times. The V call is TRBV10-1, the J call TRBJ2-3; tentatively, D is TRBD2 (7 bases). Per the germline V gene, CDR1 is WNHNN and CDR2 is SYGVQD (reference sequence). The V end was cut by 3 bases, the J end by 3 bases, with 28 bases between. This CDR3 has 20 residues. CDR3: CASSDKGEGWIGQSTDTQYF. The CDR3 DNA reads TGCGCCAGCAGTGACAAAGGGGAGGGCTGGATAGGACAGAGTACAGATACGCAGTATTTT.